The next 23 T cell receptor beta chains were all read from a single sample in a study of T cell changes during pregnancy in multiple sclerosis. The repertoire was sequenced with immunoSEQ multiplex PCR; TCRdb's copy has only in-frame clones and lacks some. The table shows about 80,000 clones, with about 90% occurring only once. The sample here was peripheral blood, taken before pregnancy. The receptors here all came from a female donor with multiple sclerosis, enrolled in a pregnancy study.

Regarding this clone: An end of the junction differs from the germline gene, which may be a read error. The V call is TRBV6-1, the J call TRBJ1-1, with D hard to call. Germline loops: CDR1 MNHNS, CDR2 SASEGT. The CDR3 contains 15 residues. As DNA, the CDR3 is TGTGCCAGCAGCGAAGCGCGGTTTATGAACACTGAAGCTTTCTTT. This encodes CASSEARFMNTEAFF.

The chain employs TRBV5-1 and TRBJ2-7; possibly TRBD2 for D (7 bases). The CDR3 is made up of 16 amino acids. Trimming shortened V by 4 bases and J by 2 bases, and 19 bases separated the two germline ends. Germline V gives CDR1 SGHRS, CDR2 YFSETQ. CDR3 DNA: TGCGCCAGCAGCGCGGAACGGGGGGCGCTAACCTACGAGCAGTACTTC. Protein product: CASSAERGALTYEQYF.

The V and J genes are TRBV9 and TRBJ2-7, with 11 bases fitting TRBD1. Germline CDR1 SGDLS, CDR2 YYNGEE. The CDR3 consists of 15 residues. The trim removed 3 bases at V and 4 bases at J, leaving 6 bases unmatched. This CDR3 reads CASSAGQGVPYEQYF. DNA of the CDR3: TGTGCCAGCAGCGCGGGACAGGGGGTACCGTACGAGCAGTACTTC.

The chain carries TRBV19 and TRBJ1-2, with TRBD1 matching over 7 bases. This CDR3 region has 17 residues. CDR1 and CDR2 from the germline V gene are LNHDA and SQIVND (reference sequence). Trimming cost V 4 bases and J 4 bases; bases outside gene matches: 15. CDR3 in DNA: TGTGCCAGTAGTACCCCCCTTGACAGGGAAAAGGGCTATGGCTACACCTTC. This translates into CASSTPLDREKGYGYTF.

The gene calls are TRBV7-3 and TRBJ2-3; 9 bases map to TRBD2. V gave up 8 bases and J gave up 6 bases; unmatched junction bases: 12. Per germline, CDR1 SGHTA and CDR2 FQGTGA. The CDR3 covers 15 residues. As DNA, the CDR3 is TGTGCCAGCGGGTCTAGCGGGGATCGAGGGGATACGCAGTATTTT. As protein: CASGSSGDRGDTQYF.

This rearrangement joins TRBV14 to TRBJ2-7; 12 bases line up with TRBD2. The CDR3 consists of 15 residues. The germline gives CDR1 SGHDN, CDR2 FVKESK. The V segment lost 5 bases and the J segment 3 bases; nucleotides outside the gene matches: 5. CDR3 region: CASSYGLAGLYEQYF. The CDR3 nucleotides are TGTGCCAGCAGCTACGGACTAGCGGGGCTCTACGAGCAGTACTTC.

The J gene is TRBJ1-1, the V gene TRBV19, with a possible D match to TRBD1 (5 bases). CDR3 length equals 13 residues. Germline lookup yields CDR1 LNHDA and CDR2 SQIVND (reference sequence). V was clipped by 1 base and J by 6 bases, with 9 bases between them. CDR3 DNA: TGTGCCAGTAGTATAGTCGAAGGGGCTGAAGCTTTCTTT. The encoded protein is CASSIVEGAEAFF.

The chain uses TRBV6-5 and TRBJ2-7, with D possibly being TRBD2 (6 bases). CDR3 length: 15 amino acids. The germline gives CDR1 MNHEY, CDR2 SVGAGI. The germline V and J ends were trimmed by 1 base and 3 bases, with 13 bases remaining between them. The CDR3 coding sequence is TGTGCCAGCAGTTACTACGGGGGACCGGTCTACGAGCAGTACTTC. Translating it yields CASSYYGGPVYEQYF.

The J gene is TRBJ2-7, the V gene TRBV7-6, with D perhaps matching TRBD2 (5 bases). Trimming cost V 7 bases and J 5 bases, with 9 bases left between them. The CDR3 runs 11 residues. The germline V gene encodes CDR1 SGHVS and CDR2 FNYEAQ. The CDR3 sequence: CASTNGDEQYF. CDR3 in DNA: TGTGCCAGCACCAACGGGGACGAGCAGTACTTC.

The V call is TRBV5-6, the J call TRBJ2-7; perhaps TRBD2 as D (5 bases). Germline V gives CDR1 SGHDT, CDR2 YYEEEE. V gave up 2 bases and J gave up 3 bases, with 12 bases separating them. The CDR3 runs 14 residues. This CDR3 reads CASSFGGLLYEQYF. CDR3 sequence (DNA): TGTGCCAGCAGCTTTGGAGGACTCCTCTACGAGCAGTACTTC.

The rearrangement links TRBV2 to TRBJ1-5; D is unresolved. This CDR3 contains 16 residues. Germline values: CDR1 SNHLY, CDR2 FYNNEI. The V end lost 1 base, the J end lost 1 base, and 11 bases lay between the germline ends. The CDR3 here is CASSEGRVMSNQPQHF. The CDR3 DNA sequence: TGTGCCAGCAGTGAAGGCCGGGTGATGAGCAATCAGCCCCAGCATTTT.

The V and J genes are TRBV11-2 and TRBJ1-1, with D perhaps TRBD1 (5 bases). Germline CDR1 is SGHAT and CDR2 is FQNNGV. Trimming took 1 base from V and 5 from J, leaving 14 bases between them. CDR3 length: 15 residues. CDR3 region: CASSLGPGRGTEAFF. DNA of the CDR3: TGTGCCAGCAGCTTAGGTCCGGGGAGGGGAACTGAAGCTTTCTTT.

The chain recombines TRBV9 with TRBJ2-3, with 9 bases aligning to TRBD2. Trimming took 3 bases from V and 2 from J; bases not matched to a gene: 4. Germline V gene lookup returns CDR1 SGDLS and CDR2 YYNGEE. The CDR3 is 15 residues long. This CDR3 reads CASSGLAANTDTQYF. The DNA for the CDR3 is TGTGCCAGCAGCGGACTAGCGGCAAACACAGATACGCAGTATTTT.

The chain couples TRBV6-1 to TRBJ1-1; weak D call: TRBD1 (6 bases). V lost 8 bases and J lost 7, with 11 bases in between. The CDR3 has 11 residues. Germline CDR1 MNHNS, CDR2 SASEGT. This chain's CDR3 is CASDRIIEAFF. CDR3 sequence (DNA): TGTGCCAGCGACAGGATAATTGAAGCTTTCTTT.

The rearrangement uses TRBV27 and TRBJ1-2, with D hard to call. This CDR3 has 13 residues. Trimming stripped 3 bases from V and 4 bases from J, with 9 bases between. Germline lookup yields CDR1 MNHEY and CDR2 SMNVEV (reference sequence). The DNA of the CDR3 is TGTGCCAGCAGTTTGAACAGCTTCTATGGCTACACCTTC. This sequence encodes CASSLNSFYGYTF.

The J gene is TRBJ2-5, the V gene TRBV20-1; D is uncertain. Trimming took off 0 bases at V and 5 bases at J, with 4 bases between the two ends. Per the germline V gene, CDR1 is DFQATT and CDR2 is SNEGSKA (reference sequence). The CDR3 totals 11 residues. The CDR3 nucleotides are TGCAGTGCTAGAGATCCGGAGACCCAGTACTTC. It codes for CSARDPETQYF.

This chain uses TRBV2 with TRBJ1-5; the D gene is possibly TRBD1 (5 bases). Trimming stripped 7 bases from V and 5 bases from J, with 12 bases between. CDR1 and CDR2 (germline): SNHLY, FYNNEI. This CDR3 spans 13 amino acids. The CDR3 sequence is CASTGQGHQPQHF. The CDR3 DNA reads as TGTGCCAGCACGGGTCAGGGTCATCAGCCCCAGCATTTT.

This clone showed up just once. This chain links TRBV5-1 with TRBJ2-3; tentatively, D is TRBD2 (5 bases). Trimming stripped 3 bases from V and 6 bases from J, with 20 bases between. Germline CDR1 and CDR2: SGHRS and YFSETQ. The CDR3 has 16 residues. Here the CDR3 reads CASSSGPNGGGDTQYF. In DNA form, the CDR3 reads TGCGCCAGCAGCTCAGGCCCAAACGGAGGTGGTGATACGCAGTATTTT.

The CDR3 spells CASSPVDRLGNQPQHF. For the CDR3, the DNA is TGTGCCAGCAGTCCGGTGGACAGGCTCGGCAATCAGCCCCAGCATTTT. The V call is TRBV27, the J call TRBJ1-5; 7 bases are a match to TRBD1. The CDR3 sequence is 16 residues long. Germline V gene lookup returns CDR1 MNHEY and CDR2 SMNVEV (reference sequence). V was clipped by 5 bases and J by 2 bases; unmatched bases: 9.

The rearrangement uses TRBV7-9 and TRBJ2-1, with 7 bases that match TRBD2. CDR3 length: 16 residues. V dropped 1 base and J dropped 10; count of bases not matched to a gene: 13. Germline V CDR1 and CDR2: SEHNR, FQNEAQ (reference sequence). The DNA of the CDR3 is TGTGCCAGCAGCTTAGATGGGACTATAGTCCGTGTAGAGCAGTTCTTC. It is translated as CASSLDGTIVRVEQFF. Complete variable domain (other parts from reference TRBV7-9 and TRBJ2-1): DTGVSQNPRHKITKRGQNVTFRCDPISEHNRLYWYRQTLGQGPEFLTYFQNEAQLEKSRLLSDRFSAERPKGSFSTLEIQRTEQGDSAMYLCASSLDGTIVRVEQFFGPGTRLTVL.

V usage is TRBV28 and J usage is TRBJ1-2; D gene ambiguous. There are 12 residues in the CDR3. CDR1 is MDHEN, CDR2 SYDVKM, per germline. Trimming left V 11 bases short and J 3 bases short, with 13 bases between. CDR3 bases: TGTGCCCCCGCGGGTGTAGACTATGGCTACACCTTC. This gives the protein CAPAGVDYGYTF.

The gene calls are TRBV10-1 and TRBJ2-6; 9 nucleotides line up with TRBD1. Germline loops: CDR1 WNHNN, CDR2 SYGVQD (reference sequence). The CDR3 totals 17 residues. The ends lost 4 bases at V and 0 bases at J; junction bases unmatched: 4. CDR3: CASSAGQGFSGANVLTF. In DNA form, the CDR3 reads TGCGCCAGCAGTGCCGGACAGGGGTTCTCTGGGGCCAACGTCCTGACTTTC.

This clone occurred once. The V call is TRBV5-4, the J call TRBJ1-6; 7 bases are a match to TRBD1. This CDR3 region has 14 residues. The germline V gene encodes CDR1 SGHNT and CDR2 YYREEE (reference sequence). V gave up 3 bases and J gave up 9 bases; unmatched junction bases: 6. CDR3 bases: TGTGCCAGCAGCTCGCCGGGACAGTTTTCACCCCTCCACTTT. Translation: CASSSPGQFSPLHF.